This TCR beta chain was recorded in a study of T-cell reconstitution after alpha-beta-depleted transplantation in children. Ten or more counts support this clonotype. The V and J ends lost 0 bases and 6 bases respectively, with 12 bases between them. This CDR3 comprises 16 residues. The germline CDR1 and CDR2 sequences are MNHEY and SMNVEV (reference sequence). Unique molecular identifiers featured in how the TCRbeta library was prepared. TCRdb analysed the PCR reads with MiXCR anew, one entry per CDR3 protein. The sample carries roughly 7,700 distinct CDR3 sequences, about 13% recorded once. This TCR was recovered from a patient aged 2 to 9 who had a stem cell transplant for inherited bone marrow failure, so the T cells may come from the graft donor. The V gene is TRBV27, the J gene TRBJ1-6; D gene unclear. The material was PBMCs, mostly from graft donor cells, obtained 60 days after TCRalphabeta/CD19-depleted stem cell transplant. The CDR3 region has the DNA TGTGCCAGCAGTTTATCCTCCCCGAACCCTAATTCACCCCTCCACTTT. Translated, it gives CASSLSSPNPNSPLHF.